This T cell receptor beta chain came from a study of blood T cell repertoires in COVID-19. Study-level information: COVID-19 samples collected from the United States, Italy and Spain covered acute and convalescent phases. T cells, B-cell-depleted T cells, or PBMCs provided the cDNA or gDNA that served as material.

Under the authors' procedure: Reference gene primer amplification gave estimated nucleated cell counts. Produced via immunoSEQ multiplex PCR; TCRdb's table is partial and in-frame only. V, J and clone size are taken as reported in that table, and D and trimming were inferred from the DNA itself. The sample carries 160,000 or so clones, roughly four fifths recorded once. Per germline, CDR1 SGHTA and CDR2 FQGTGA. V lost 5 bases and J 0 bases, leaving 10 bases between the germline ends. This CDR3 is 14 amino acids long. This clonotype originated in a human donor in a cohort sampled during active COVID-19. The chain carries TRBV7-3 and TRBJ1-1; D is unresolved. The sample was peripheral blood. CDR3 sequence reads: CASSPGKLNTEAFF. CDR3 DNA sequence: TGTGCCAGCAGCCCGGGGAAATTGAACACTGAAGCTTTCTTT.